The sequence of this T cell receptor beta chain was determined in a study of blood T cell repertoires in COVID-19. The V gene's germline CDR1 is SEHNR and CDR2 FQNEAQ (reference sequence). V was clipped by 5 bases and J by 3 bases; unmatched bases: 9. This CDR3 spans 15 amino acids. This table comes from immunoSEQ multiplex PCR, and its TCRdb copy is limited to in-frame clones, with some not included. The sample has just over 350,000 clones, less than 90% seen once. The sequenced sample consisted of peripheral blood. The sequence was obtained from a woman aged 60-75 years with COVID-19, enrolled during active disease. The chain recombines TRBV7-9 with TRBJ1-1; the match to TRBD1 covers 7 bases. The chain's CDR3 is CASSPRGTAHTEAFF. In nucleotides, the CDR3 is TGTGCCAGCAGCCCAAGGGGGACAGCACACACTGAAGCTTTCTTT.